The T cell receptor beta chain described here comes from a study of CD8 T cells in ankylosing spondylitis. CDR1 and CDR2 (germline): MNHNS, SASEGT. The CDR3 covers 15 residues. J gave up 9 bases and V 5 bases, and 10 bases lay outside the gene matches. Quantitative 5'-RACE was performed with molecular barcodes, and it yielded the TCR beta libraries. Via MiXCR, TCRdb re-called the 5' RACE reads, giving one row per CDR3 protein. This table holds 250,000 or so distinct CDR3 sequences, more than 20% found once. The specimen was blood, either unsorted or a sorted T cell fraction (not recorded which). This clonotype was sampled from a male donor with ankylosing spondylitis or in good health (not recorded which). The rearrangement uses TRBV6-1 and TRBJ2-1; TRBD1 matches at 10 bases. The CDR3 loop reads CASSPGQGRLGEQFF. The CDR3 coding sequence is TGTGCCAGCAGTCCGGGACAGGGGCGGTTGGGTGAGCAGTTCTTC.